Below, one T cell receptor beta chain is given with its context. The antigen is unknown. The data derive from a study of cytomegalovirus exposure and HLA in healthy donors. Study results and caveats: Reports credit the classifier with highly specific, highly sensitive diagnosis of cytomegalovirus status.

Germline V gives CDR1 SEHNR, CDR2 FQNEAQ (reference sequence). CDR3 size: 15 residues. With V trimmed by 5 bases and J by 2 bases, 4 bases remained unmatched. Libraries were prepared by immunoSEQ multiplex PCR; TCRdb keeps only in-frame clonotypes and omits some of them. The sample consists of roughly 76,000 clones, about 94% of them appearing once. The origin of this receptor is a man between 18 and 29 years old in good health and CMV-seropositive. Sequencing used PBMCs. The V gene is TRBV7-9, the J gene TRBJ2-5; 11 nucleotides match TRBD1. CDR3 sequence (DNA): TGTGCCAGCAGCATGGACAGGGGGCGGCAAGAGACCCAGTACTTC. Translated: CASSMDRGRQETQYF.